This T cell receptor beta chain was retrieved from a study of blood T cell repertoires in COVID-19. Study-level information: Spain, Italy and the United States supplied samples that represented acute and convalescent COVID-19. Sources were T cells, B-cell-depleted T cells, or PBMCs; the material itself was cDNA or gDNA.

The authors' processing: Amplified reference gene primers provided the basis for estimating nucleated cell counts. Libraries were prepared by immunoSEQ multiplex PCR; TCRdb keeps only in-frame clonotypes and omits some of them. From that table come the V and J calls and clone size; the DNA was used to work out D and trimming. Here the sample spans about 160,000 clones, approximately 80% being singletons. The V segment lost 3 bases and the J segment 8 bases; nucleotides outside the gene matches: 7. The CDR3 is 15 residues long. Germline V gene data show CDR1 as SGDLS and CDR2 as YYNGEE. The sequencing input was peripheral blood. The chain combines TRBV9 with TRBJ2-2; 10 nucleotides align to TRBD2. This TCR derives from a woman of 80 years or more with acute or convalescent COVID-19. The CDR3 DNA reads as TGTGCCAGCAGCGCCCTGGGACTAGCGAGAGGGGAGCTGTTTTTT. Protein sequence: CASSALGLARGELFF.